The T cell receptor beta chain described here comes from a study of T cells after yellow fever vaccination. Whole-study context: Researchers used SMART-Seq v4 Ultra Low Input to prepare fractions that had low cell numbers. Study conclusions and caveats: There was a small share of clonotypes that showed up in both the CD4 and CD8 compartments. Re-detected after boosting: most primary clones, more than 95% of CD4 and less than 90% of CD8.

J was trimmed by 8 bases and V by 6 bases; bases with no gene match: 13. This CDR3 is built from 15 residues. The V gene's germline CDR1 is MNHEY and CDR2 SVGAGI. For TCR, cDNA came from 5'RACE template switching, which added a universal primer site and UMIs. TCRdb fed the 5' RACE reads into MiXCR, producing one record per CDR3 protein. The sample has 400,000 to 450,000 distinct CDR3 sequences, about 17% seen once. There are a few counts of this clonotype. The antigen is undetermined. Sample: PBMCs, taken before the yellow fever booster vaccination. This TCR was recovered from a man younger than 30 who received the YFV17D yellow fever vaccine. J is TRBJ1-2 and V is TRBV6-5; 9 bases are shared with TRBD1. The CDR3 region has the DNA TGTGCCAGCAGCAGGTTTGGGACAGGGACGGGCGGCTACACCTTC. Residues: CASSRFGTGTGGYTF.